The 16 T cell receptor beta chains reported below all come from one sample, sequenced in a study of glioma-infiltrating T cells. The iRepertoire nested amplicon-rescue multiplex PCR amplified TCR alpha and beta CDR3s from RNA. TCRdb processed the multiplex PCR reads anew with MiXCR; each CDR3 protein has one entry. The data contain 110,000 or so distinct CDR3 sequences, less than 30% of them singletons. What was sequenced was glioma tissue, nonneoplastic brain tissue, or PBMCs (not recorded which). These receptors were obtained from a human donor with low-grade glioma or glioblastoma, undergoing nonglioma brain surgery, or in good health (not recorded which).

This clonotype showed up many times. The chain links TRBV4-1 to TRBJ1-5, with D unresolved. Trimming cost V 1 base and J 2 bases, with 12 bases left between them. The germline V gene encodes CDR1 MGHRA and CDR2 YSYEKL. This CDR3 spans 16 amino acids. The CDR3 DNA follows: TGCGCCAGCAGCCAAGGGAGGGCCTATGGCAATCAGCCCCAGCATTTT. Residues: CASSQGRAYGNQPQHF.

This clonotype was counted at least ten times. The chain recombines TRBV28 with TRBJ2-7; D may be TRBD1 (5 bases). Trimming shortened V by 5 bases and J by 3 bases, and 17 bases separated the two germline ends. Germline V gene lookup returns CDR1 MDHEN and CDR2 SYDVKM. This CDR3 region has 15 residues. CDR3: CASSPRGFRGYEQYF. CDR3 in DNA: TGTGCCAGCAGTCCCCGTGGTTTTAGGGGCTACGAGCAGTACTTC.

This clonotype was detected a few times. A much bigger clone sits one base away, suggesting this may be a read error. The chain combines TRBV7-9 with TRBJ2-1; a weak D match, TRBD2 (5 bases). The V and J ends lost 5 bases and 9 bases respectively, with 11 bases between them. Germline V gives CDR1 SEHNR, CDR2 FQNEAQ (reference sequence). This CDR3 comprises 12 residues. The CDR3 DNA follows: TGTGCCAGCAGCGTCTCTAGCAGTGAGCAGTTCTTC. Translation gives CASSVSSSEQFF.

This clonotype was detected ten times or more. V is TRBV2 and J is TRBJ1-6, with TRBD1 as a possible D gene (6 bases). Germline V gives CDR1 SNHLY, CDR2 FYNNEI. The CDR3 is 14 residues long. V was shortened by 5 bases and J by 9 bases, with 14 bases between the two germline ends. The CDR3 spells CASSLRGLASPLHF. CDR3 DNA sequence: TGTGCCAGCAGTCTCAGGGGATTAGCTTCACCCCTCCACTTT.

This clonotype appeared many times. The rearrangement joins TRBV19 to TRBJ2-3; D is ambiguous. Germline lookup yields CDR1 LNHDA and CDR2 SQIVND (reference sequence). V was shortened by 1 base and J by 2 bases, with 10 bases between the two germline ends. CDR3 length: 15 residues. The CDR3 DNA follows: TGTGCCAGTAGTATAGCGGCAGAGCTCACAGATACGCAGTATTTT. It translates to CASSIAAELTDTQYF.

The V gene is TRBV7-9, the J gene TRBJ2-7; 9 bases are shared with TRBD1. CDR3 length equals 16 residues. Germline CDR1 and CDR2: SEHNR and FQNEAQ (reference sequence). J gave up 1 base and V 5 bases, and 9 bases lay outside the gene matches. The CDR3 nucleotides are TGTGCCAGCAGCCCACTCTGGACAGGGGAGTCCTACGAGCAGTACTTC. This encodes CASSPLWTGESYEQYF.

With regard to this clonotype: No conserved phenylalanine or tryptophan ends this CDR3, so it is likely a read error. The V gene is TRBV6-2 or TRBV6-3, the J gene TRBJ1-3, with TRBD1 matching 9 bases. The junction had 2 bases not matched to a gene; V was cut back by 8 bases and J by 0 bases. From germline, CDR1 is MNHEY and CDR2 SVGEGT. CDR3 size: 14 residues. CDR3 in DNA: TGTGCCAGCGGACAGGGGTACTCTGGAAACACCATATATCTT. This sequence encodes CASGQGYSGNTIYL.

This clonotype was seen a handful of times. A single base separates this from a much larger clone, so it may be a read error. The DNA for the CDR3 is TGTGCCAGCAGTTTAGGACATAGCTCCTACAATGGGCAGTTCTTC. Translating it yields CASSLGHSSYNGQFF. V is TRBV27 and J is TRBJ2-1, with a possible D match to TRBD1 (5 bases). CDR3 length: 15 amino acids. Per the germline V gene, CDR1 is MNHEY and CDR2 is SMNVEV (reference sequence).

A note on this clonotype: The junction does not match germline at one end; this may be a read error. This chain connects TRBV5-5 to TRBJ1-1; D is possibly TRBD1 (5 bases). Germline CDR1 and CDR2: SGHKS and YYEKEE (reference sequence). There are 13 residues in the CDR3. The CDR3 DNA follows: TGTGCCAGCAGCGTGCAGGGTGGCACTGAAGCTCTCTTT. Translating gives CASSVQGGTEALF. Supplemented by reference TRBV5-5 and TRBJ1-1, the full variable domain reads DAGVTQSPTHLIKTRGQQVTLRCSPISGHKSVSWYQQVLGQGPQFIFQYYEKEERGRGNFPDRFSARQFPNYSSELNVNALLLGDSALYLCASSVQGGTEALFGQGTRLTVV.

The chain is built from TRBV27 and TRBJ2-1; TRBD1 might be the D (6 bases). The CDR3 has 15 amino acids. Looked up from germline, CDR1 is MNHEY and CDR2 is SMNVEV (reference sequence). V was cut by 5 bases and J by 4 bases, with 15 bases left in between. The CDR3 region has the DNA TGTGCCAGCAGTCCTTTGGACAGCGTGTACAATGAGCAGTTCTTC. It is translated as CASSPLDSVYNEQFF.

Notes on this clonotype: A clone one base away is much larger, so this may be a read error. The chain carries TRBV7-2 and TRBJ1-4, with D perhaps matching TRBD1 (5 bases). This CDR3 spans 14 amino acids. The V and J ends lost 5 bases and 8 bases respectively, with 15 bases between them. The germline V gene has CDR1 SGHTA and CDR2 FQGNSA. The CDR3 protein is CASSPQDAGEKLFF. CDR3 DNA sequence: TGTGCCAGCAGCCCACAGGACGCGGGGGAAAAACTGTTTTTT.

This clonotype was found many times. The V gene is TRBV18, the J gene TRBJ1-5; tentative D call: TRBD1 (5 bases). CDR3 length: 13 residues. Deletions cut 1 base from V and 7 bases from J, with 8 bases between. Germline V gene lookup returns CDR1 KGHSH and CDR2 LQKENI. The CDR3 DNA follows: TGTGCCAGCTCACCACGCGGGGACCAGCCCCAGCATTTT. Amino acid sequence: CASSPRGDQPQHF.

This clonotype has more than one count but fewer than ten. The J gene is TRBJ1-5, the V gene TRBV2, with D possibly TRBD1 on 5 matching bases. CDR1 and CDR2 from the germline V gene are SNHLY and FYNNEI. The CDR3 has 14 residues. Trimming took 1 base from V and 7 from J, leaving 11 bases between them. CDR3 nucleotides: TGTGCCAGCAGTGAAGTTTCAGGGAGACAGCCCCAGCATTTT. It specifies CASSEVSGRQPQHF.

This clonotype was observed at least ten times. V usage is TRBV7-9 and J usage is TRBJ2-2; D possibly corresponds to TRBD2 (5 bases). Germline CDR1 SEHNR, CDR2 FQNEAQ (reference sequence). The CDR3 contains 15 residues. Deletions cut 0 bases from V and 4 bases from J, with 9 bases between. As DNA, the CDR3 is TGTGCCAGCAGCTTAGCGGGAGTAGGCACCGGGGAGCTGTTTTTT. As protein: CASSLAGVGTGELFF.

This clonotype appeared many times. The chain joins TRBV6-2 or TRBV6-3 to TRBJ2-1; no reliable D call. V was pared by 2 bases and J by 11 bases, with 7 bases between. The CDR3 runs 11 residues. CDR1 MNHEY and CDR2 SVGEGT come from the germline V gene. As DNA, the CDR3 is TGTGCCAGCAGTTACGGGAAGAAGCAGTTCTTC. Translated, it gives CASSYGKKQFF.

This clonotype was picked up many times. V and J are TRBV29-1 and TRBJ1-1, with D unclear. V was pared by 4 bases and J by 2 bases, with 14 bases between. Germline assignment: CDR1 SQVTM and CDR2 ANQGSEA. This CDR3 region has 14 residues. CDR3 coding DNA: TGCAGCGTTGGGGCCCGGGGAGCAAACACTGAAGCTTTCTTT. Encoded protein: CSVGARGANTEAFF.